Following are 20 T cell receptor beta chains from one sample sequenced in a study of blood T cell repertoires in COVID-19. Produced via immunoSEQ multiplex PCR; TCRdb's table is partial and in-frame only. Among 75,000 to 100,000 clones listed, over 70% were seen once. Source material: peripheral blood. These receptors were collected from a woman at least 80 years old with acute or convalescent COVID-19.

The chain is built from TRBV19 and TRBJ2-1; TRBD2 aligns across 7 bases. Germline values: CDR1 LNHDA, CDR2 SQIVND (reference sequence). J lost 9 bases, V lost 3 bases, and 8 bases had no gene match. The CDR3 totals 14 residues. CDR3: CASSIGGLGFEQFF. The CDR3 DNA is TGTGCCAGTAGTATCGGAGGACTAGGCTTTGAGCAGTTCTTC.

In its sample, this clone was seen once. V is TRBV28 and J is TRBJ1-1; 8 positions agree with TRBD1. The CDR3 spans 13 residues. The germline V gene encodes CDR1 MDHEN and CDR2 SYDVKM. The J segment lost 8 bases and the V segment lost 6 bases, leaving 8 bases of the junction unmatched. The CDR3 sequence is CASSNAGGWEAFF. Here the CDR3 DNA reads TGTGCCAGCAGCAATGCAGGGGGCTGGGAAGCTTTCTTT.

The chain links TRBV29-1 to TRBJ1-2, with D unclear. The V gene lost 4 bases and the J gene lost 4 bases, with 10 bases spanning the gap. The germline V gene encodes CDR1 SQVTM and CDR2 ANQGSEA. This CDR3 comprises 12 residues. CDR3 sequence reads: CSVAEVSYGYTF. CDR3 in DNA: TGCAGCGTTGCTGAGGTGAGCTATGGCTACACCTTC.

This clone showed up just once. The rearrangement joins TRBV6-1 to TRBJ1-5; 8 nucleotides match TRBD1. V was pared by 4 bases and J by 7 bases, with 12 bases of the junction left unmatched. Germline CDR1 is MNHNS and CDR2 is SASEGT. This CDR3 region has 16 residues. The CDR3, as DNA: TGTGCCAGCAGTGCCAGACGGACAGGGCTGGGACAGCCCCAGCATTTT. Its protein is CASSARRTGLGQPQHF.

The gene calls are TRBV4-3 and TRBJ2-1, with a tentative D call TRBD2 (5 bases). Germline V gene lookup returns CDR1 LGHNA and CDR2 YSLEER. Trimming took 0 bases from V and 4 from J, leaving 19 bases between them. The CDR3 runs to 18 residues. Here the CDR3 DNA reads TGCGCCAGCAGCCAAGATAGTTCAGGCGGCGGGTCTTACAATGAGCAGTTCTTC. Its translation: CASSQDSSGGGSYNEQFF.

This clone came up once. CDR3 in amino acids: CASSDAANEKLFF. In DNA form, the CDR3 reads TGTGCCAGCAGTGATGCGGCTAATGAAAAACTGTTTTTT. This chain connects TRBV28 to TRBJ1-4; no firm D call. CDR3 length: 13 residues. The germline gives CDR1 MDHEN, CDR2 SYDVKM. Between the trimmed V and J ends, which lost 5 bases and 3 bases, there was a span of 7 bases.

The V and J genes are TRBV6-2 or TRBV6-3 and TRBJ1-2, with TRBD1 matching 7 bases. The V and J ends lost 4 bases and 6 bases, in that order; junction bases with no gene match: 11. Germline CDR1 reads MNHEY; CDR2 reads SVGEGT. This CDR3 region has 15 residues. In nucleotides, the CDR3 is TGTGCCAGCAGTTCCTACAGGGGCGAAAGAGATGGCTACACCTTC. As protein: CASSSYRGERDGYTF.

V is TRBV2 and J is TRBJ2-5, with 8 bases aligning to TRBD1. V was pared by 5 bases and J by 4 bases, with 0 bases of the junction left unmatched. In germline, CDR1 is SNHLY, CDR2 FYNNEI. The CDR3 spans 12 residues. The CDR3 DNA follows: TGTGCCAGCAGTCAGGGGGCAGAGACCCAGTACTTC. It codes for CASSQGAETQYF.

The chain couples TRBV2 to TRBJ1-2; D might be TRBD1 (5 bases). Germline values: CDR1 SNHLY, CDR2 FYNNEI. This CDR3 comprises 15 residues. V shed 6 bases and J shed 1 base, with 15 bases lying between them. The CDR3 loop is CASRLTERFNYGYTF. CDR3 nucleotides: TGTGCCAGCAGACTGACAGAACGATTTAACTATGGCTACACCTTC. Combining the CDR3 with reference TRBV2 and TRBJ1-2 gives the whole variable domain EPEVTQTPSHQVTQMGQEVILRCVPISNHLYFYWYRQILGQKVEFLVSFYNNEISEKSEIFDDQFSVERPDGSNFTLKIRSTKLEDSAMYFCASRLTERFNYGYTFGSGTRLTVV.

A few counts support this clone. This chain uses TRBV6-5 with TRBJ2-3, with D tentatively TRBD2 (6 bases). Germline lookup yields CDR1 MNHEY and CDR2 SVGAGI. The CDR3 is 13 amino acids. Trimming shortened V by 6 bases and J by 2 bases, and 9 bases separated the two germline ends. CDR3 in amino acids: CASRGGHTDTQYF. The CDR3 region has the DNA TGTGCCAGCAGGGGAGGCCACACAGATACGCAGTATTTT.

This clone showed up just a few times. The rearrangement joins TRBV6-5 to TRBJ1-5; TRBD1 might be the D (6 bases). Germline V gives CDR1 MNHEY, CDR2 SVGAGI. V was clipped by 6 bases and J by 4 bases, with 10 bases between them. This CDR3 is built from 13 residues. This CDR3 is CASRDSGNQPQHF. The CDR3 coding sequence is TGTGCCAGCAGGGACAGTGGGAATCAGCCCCAGCATTTT.

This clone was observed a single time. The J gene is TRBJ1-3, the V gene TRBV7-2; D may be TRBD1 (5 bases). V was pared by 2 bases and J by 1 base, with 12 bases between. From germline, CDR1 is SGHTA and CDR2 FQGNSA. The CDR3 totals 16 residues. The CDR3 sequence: CASSLNPQGSGNTIYF. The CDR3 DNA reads TGTGCCAGCAGCTTAAATCCCCAGGGTTCTGGAAACACCATATATTTT.

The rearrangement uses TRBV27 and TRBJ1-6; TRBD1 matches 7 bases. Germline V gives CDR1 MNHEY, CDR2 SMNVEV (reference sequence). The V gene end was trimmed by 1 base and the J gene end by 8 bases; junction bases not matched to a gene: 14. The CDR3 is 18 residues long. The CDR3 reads CASSLFRQGGGLDSPLHF. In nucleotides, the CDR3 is TGTGCCAGCAGTTTATTTAGACAGGGTGGAGGACTGGATTCACCCCTCCACTTT.

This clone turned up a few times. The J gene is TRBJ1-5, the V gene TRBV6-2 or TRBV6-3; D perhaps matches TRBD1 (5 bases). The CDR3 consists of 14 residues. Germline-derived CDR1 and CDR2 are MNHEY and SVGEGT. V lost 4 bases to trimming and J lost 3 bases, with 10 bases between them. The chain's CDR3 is CASSSDSFNQPQHF. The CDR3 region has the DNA TGTGCCAGCAGTTCTGACAGCTTCAATCAGCCCCAGCATTTT.

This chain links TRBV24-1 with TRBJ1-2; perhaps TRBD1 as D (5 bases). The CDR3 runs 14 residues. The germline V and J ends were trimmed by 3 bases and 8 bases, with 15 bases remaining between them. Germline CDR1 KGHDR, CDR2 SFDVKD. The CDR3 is CATSDPGRSYGYTF. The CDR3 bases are TGTGCCACCAGTGATCCAGGGCGGTCCTACGGCTACACCTTC.

The CDR3 DNA reads TGTGCCACCAGCAGAGACCGAGGAAGCCAAGAGACCCAGTACTTC. This gives the protein CATSRDRGSQETQYF. The V gene is TRBV15, the J gene TRBJ2-5; D gene ambiguous. V was pared by 0 bases and J by 1 base, with 9 bases between. The length of the CDR3 is 15 residues. Germline lookup yields CDR1 LNHNV and CDR2 YYDKDF (reference sequence).

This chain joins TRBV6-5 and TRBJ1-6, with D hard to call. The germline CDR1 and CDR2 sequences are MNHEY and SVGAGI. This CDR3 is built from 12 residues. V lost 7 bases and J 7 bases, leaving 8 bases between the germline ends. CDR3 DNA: TGTGCCAGCACTGGCGGAAATTCACCCCTCCACTTT. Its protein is CASTGGNSPLHF.

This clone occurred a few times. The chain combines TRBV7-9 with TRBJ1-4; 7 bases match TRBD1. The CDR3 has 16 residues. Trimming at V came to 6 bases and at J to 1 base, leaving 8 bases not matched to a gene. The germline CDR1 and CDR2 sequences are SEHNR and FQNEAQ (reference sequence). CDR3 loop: CASREGAHGTNEKLFF. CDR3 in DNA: TGTGCCAGCAGGGAGGGGGCGCATGGAACTAATGAAAAACTGTTTTTT.

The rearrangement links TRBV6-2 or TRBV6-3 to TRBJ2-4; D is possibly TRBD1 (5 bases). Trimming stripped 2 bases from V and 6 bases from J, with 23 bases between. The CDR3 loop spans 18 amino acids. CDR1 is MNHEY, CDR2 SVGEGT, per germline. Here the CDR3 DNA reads TGTGCCAGCAGTTACGGTTTCTCAGGGCCCTCGATAAGAAACATTCAGTACTTC. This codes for CASSYGFSGPSIRNIQYF.

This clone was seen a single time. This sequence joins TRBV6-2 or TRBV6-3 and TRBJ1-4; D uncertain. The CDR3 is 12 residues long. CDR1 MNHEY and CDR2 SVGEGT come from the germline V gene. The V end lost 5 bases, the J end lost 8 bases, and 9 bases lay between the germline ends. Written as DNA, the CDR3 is TGTGCCAGCAGTCAAATCCGGGAAAAACTGTTTTTT. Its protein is CASSQIREKLFF.